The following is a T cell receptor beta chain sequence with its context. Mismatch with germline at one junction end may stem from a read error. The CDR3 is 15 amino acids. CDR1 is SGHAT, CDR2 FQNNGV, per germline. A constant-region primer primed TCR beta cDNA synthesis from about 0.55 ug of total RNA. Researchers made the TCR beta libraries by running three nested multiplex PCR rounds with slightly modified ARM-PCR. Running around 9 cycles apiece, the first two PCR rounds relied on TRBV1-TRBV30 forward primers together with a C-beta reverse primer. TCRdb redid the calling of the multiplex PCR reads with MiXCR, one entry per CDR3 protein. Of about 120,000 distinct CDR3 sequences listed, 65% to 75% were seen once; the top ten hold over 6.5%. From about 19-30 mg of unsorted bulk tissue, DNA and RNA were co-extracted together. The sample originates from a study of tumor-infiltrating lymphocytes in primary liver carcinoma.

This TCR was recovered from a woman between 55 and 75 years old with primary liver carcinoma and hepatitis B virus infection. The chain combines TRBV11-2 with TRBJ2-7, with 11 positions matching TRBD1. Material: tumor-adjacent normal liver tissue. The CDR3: CASSSLGQGGYEQYF. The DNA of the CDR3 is TGTGCCAGCAGCTCACTGGGACAGGGGGGGTACGAGCAATACTTC.